This entry lists 21 T cell receptor beta chains sequenced from one sample in a study of OX40 agonist ivuxolimab in advanced cancers. Data came from immunoSEQ multiplex PCR; TCRdb stores just in-frame clones and leaves some out. The sample shows about 60,000 clones, 65% to 85% of them seen only once. The source was CD4+ or CD8+ T cells sorted from blood, collected in a trial of the OX40 agonist ivuxolimab. These receptors were obtained from an adult with an advanced solid tumor such as melanoma, head and neck, liver or kidney cancer.

This chain links TRBV6-6 with TRBJ2-1, with no clear D. Germline loops: CDR1 MNHNY, CDR2 SVGAGI (reference sequence). V was pared by 0 bases and J by 9 bases, with 15 bases between. The CDR3 sequence is 15 residues long. CDR3 coding DNA: TGTGCCAGCAGTTACTCTGGACCAACTCGTAGTGAGCAGTTCTTC. It yields the protein CASSYSGPTRSEQFF.

The chain joins TRBV7-8 to TRBJ2-5; 9 bases line up with TRBD2. With V trimmed by 7 bases and J by 5 bases, 14 bases remained unmatched. The germline CDR1 and CDR2 sequences are SGHVS and FQNEAQ. This CDR3 is 16 amino acids long. The CDR3 sequence: CASTLGAAGGWETQYF. The CDR3 DNA follows: TGTGCCAGCACCCTAGGGGCAGCGGGGGGTTGGGAGACCCAGTACTTC.

CDR3 sequence: CASSPPNRGPYNEQFF. CDR3 DNA sequence: TGTGCCAGCTCACCACCGAACAGGGGCCCCTACAATGAGCAGTTCTTC. V usage is TRBV18 and J usage is TRBJ2-1, with 7 bases fitting TRBD1. V trimming: 0 bases; J trimming: 2 bases; junction bases outside the gene matches: 4. This CDR3 is 16 amino acids long. Germline lookup yields CDR1 KGHSH and CDR2 LQKENI. The whole variable domain, filled in from reference TRBV18 and TRBJ2-1, reads NAGVMQNPRHLVRRRGQEARLRCSPMKGHSHVYWYRQLPEEGLKFMVYLQKENIIDESGMPKERFSAEFPKEGPSILRIQQVVRGDSAAYFCASSPPNRGPYNEQFFGPGTRLTVL.

This clone has only one observation. This rearrangement joins TRBV18 to TRBJ2-1; a possible D gene is TRBD1 (6 bases). The ends were cut back, 5 bases at V and 9 bases at J, with 23 bases in the middle. Germline values: CDR1 KGHSH, CDR2 LQKENI. CDR3 size: 16 residues. The CDR3 reads CASSATVKGTISEQFF. The CDR3 nucleotides read TGTGCCAGCTCAGCGACCGTGAAGGGGACAATCAGTGAGCAGTTCTTC.

The chain carries TRBV29-1 and TRBJ1-1, with a tentative D call TRBD1 (6 bases). Germline V lookup: CDR1 SQVTM, CDR2 ANQGSEA. Between the trimmed V and J ends, which lost 7 bases and 4 bases, there was a span of 13 bases. This CDR3 comprises 12 residues. The CDR3 protein is CSAPGGGTEAFF. DNA of the CDR3: TGCAGCGCCCCCGGGGGCGGCACTGAAGCTTTCTTT.

This chain uses TRBV11-1 with TRBJ2-1; D is undetermined. This CDR3 comprises 16 residues. The germline gives CDR1 SGHAT, CDR2 FQDESV (reference sequence). Trimming took 2 bases from V and 0 from J, leaving 11 bases between them. For the CDR3, the DNA is TGTGCCAGCAGCTTAAGTGCAGCCTTCTCCTACAATGAGCAGTTCTTC. It translates to CASSLSAAFSYNEQFF.

The V gene is TRBV2, the J gene TRBJ2-3, with D perhaps matching TRBD1 (6 bases). Deletions cut 5 bases from V and 4 bases from J, with 10 bases between. This CDR3 comprises 13 residues. Germline V gene sequence: CDR1 SNHLY, CDR2 FYNNEI. The CDR3 loop reads CASSLPGADTQYF. CDR3 bases: TGTGCCAGCAGTTTACCAGGGGCAGATACGCAGTATTTT.

The rearrangement joins TRBV5-1 to TRBJ2-3; D is perhaps TRBD2 (6 bases). V was pared by 6 bases and J by 1 base, with 12 bases between. Per the germline V gene, CDR1 is SGHRS and CDR2 is YFSETQ. The CDR3 runs to 14 residues. CDR3 DNA sequence: TGCGCCAGCATCCTAGGAGGGGGCACAGATACGCAGTATTTT. It specifies CASILGGGTDTQYF.

This rearrangement joins TRBV5-1 to TRBJ1-1; tentatively, D is TRBD1 (6 bases). CDR3 length equals 13 residues. The V gene lost 6 bases and the J gene lost 1 base, with 10 bases spanning the gap. Germline loops: CDR1 SGHRS, CDR2 YFSETQ. As DNA, the CDR3 is TGCGCCAGCAATTTGGGGGCGAACACTGAAGCTTTCTTT. As protein: CASNLGANTEAFF. The full variable domain, completed using reference TRBV5-1 and TRBJ1-1, is KAGVTQTPRYLIKTRGQQVTLSCSPISGHRSVSWYQQTPGQGLQFLFEYFSETQRNKGNFPGRFSGRQFSNSRSEMNVSTLELGDSALYLCASNLGANTEAFFGQGTRLTVV.

The CDR3 nucleotides are TGTGCCTGGAGTACGGGAGGGCCTACCAATGAGCAGTTCTTC. The encoded protein is CAWSTGGPTNEQFF. V gene TRBV30 combines with J gene TRBJ2-1; 8 nucleotides line up with TRBD2. Losses at the gene ends were 2 bases for V and 6 bases for J; bases not matched to a gene: 6. The CDR3 loop spans 14 amino acids. The germline gives CDR1 GTSNPN, CDR2 SVGIG (reference sequence).

The chain employs TRBV21-1 and TRBJ1-2. TRBV21-1 is shown as a pseudogene. The CDR3 contains 13 residues. CDR3 DNA: TGTGCCAGCAGCAAACCCTACGGGCCGGGCTACACCTTC. This translates into CASSKPYGPGYTF.

The chain employs TRBV2 and TRBJ1-2; 7 nucleotides match TRBD1. The V gene's germline CDR1 is SNHLY and CDR2 FYNNEI. The CDR3 has 15 amino acids. The V and J ends lost 5 bases and 4 bases, in that order; junction bases with no gene match: 10. The CDR3 protein is CASSRDSSISYGYTF. Written as DNA, the CDR3 is TGTGCCAGCAGTCGGGACAGCAGTATTTCCTATGGCTACACCTTC.

This clone was found once. The V gene is TRBV6-1, the J gene TRBJ1-1; tentative D call: TRBD1 (5 bases). Germline CDR1 MNHNS, CDR2 SASEGT. The CDR3 length is 13 residues. Trimming took off 5 bases at V and 6 bases at J, with 13 bases between the two ends. The CDR3 sequence is CASSHGTGAEAFF. The CDR3 coding sequence is TGTGCCAGCAGTCACGGGACGGGGGCTGAAGCTTTCTTT.

This clone appeared a single time. The V call is TRBV6-1, the J call TRBJ2-7; 9 bases agree with TRBD2. The junction had 16 bases not matched to a gene; V was cut back by 4 bases and J by 6 bases. This CDR3 contains 17 residues. Germline V CDR1 and CDR2: MNHNS, SASEGT. CDR3 protein: CASSVASGVLFSVEQYF. In nucleotides, the CDR3 is TGTGCCAGCAGTGTGGCTAGCGGGGTATTGTTTAGTGTCGAGCAGTACTTC.

V and J are TRBV29-1 and TRBJ2-7, with 9 nucleotides matching TRBD1. Germline V gene lookup returns CDR1 SQVTM and CDR2 ANQGSEA. Germline trimming cut 7 bases from V and 5 bases from J; bases unmatched to any gene: 9. The CDR3 is 13 amino acids. The DNA for the CDR3 is TGCAGCGCTTGTGGGACAGGGTTAGACGAGCAGTACTTC. The encoded protein is CSACGTGLDEQYF.

The CDR3 DNA sequence: TGCGCCAGCAGCTTGGCTCAGGCCAACACTGAAGCTTTCTTT. It specifies CASSLAQANTEAFF. The chain has TRBV5-1 and TRBJ1-1; D is uncertain. There are 14 residues in the CDR3. Germline CDR1 SGHRS, CDR2 YFSETQ. V gave up 0 bases and J gave up 2 bases, with 8 bases separating them.

J is TRBJ1-4 and V is TRBV29-1; possibly TRBD1 for D (5 bases). Germline CDR1 and CDR2: SQVTM and ANQGSEA. The CDR3 has 14 amino acids. V lost 6 bases, J lost 4 bases, and 15 bases lay in between. The CDR3 nucleotides read TGCAGCGTCCGTCGGGGCGGCATTAATGAAAAACTGTTTTTT. Its translation is CSVRRGGINEKLFF.

This chain links TRBV7-2 with TRBJ2-5; D tentatively reads TRBD1 or TRBD2 (5 bases each). The germline gives CDR1 SGHTA, CDR2 FQGNSA. This CDR3 has 14 residues. The V end was cut by 0 bases, the J end by 7 bases, with 12 bases between. The CDR3 sequence: CASSLAHDSGTQYF. The DNA for the CDR3 is TGTGCCAGCAGCTTAGCCCACGACAGCGGGACCCAGTACTTC.

The rearrangement joins TRBV6-6 to TRBJ1-2; 11 nucleotides line up with TRBD1. Germline V gene lookup returns CDR1 MNHNY and CDR2 SVGAGI (reference sequence). The J segment lost 7 bases and the V segment lost 5 bases, leaving 9 bases of the junction unmatched. The CDR3 runs to 15 residues. DNA of the CDR3: TGTGCCAGCAGTACGACCGGGACAGGGGGATCTGGCTACACCTTC. Its translation is CASSTTGTGGSGYTF.

This clone was picked up one time. This chain uses TRBV9 with TRBJ2-2, with D perhaps TRBD1 (6 bases). CDR1 and CDR2 from the germline V gene are SGDLS and YYNGEE. V lost 2 bases and J 1 base, leaving 9 bases between the germline ends. The CDR3 runs to 15 residues. CDR3 sequence (DNA): TGTGCCAGCAGCGTTGAGACAGGGAACACCGGGGAGCTGTTTTTT. Its translation is CASSVETGNTGELFF.

The rearrangement links TRBV27 to TRBJ1-2, with no clear D. From germline, CDR1 is MNHEY and CDR2 SMNVEV (reference sequence). Trimming left V 2 bases short and J 2 bases short, with 12 bases between. The CDR3 is 15 residues long. CDR3 DNA: TGTGCCAGCAGTTTAGTAGCCGGGCTAAACTATGGCTACACCTTC. It translates to CASSLVAGLNYGYTF.